These 30 T cell receptor beta chains came from one sample sequenced in a study of blood T cell repertoires in COVID-19. TCRdb keeps only in-frame clones here, not all; method: immunoSEQ multiplex PCR. The sample holds 250,000 to 400,000 clones, roughly 90% seen once. The specimen sequenced was peripheral blood. Every receptor here comes from a woman aged 25 to 39 with COVID-19, enrolled during active disease.

This chain links TRBV10-3 with TRBJ2-7, with TRBD2 matching over 8 bases. The CDR3 consists of 15 residues. Trimming removed 0 bases from V and 0 bases from J; junction bases left unmatched: 1. Germline CDR1 ENHRY, CDR2 SYGVKD. The CDR3 region has the DNA TGTGCCATCAGTGAGTCGGGACTAGGCTCCTACGAGCAGTACTTC. This gives the protein CAISESGLGSYEQYF.

A word on this clone: Other nucleotide sequences in the sample specify the same CDR3. The chain uses TRBV5-4 and TRBJ1-1; 7 bases fit TRBD1. The V and J ends lost 4 bases and 1 base, in that order; junction bases with no gene match: 1. The V gene's germline CDR1 is SGHNT and CDR2 YYREEE (reference sequence). The CDR3 extends over 13 amino acids. The CDR3 sequence is CASSRDRNTEAFF. CDR3 DNA: TGTGCCAGCAGCCGGGACAGGAACACTGAAGCTTTCTTT.

The chain employs TRBV2 and TRBJ1-2; D ambiguous. Trimming left V 7 bases short and J 1 base short, with 13 bases between. Per the germline V gene, CDR1 is SNHLY and CDR2 is FYNNEI. The CDR3 sequence is 14 residues long. The CDR3 reads CASNPSWLNYGYTF. In DNA form, the CDR3 reads TGTGCCAGCAACCCTTCGTGGCTTAACTATGGCTACACCTTC.

This clone has only one observation. The gene calls are TRBV5-8 and TRBJ2-6; D is unresolved. Germline-derived CDR1 and CDR2 are SGHTS and YDEGEE. Trimming pared 7 bases from V and 0 bases from J, leaving 17 bases between. The CDR3 runs 17 residues. CDR3 amino acids: CASLQVTRSSGANVLTF. Written as DNA, the CDR3 is TGTGCCAGCTTACAAGTGACGAGGAGCTCTGGGGCCAACGTCCTGACTTTC.

This chain joins TRBV6-6 and TRBJ1-2; weak D call: TRBD1 (5 bases). The germline V gene encodes CDR1 MNHNY and CDR2 SVGAGI (reference sequence). V was clipped by 8 bases and J by 10 bases, with 26 bases between them. This CDR3 contains 15 residues. The CDR3: CASSRDPFNLVDYTF. In nucleotides, the CDR3 is TGTGCCAGCTCGCGGGACCCCTTTAATTTGGTCGACTACACCTTC.

The chain employs TRBV4-1 and TRBJ1-2; 10 nucleotides agree with TRBD1. This CDR3 comprises 15 residues. Losses at the gene ends were 4 bases for V and 8 bases for J; bases not matched to a gene: 10. Germline V gene sequence: CDR1 MGHRA, CDR2 YSYEKL. The CDR3 nucleotides read TGCGCCAGCAGCCTCATACAACGGGACAGGGGCGGCTACACCTTC. It is translated as CASSLIQRDRGGYTF.

This clone was counted a single time. V usage is TRBV9 and J usage is TRBJ1-3; no clear D gene. The CDR3 runs to 15 residues. Germline V gives CDR1 SGDLS, CDR2 YYNGEE. V was cut by 4 bases and J by 2 bases, with 13 bases left in between. The CDR3 nucleotides read TGTGCCAGCAGCCCCCTACCCCCTGCTGGAAACACCATATATTTT. The encoded protein is CASSPLPPAGNTIYF.

This sequence joins TRBV6-5 and TRBJ1-3; unclear D gene. The CDR3 consists of 14 residues. Germline V gives CDR1 MNHEY, CDR2 SVGAGI. V lost 7 bases to trimming and J lost 3 bases, with 13 bases between them. CDR3 sequence (DNA): TGTGCCAGCAATGGAGGCGGACTTGGAAACACCATATATTTT. Translated: CASNGGGLGNTIYF.

The chain links TRBV10-3 to TRBJ2-1, with D perhaps matching TRBD1 (6 bases). Between the trimmed V and J ends, which lost 3 bases and 2 bases, there was a span of 23 bases. The CDR3 loop spans 19 amino acids. CDR1 is ENHRY and CDR2 is SYGVKD in the germline V gene. CDR3 bases: TGTGCCATCAGTGATTCAGGGGATAGGAGGCCCGTACCCTACAATGAGCAGTTCTTC. Translating gives CAISDSGDRRPVPYNEQFF.

This chain connects TRBV14 to TRBJ2-6; possibly TRBD1 for D (6 bases). The CDR3 contains 16 residues. V lost 7 bases to trimming and J lost 0 bases, with 13 bases between them. Germline-derived CDR1 and CDR2 are SGHDN and FVKESK. CDR3 loop: CASNPTGISGANVLTF. DNA for the CDR3: TGTGCCAGCAACCCAACAGGGATCTCTGGGGCCAACGTCCTGACTTTC.

The chain carries TRBV29-1 and TRBJ1-2; tentative D call: TRBD1 (5 bases). Germline V gives CDR1 SQVTM, CDR2 ANQGSEA. V shed 4 bases and J shed 2 bases, with 17 bases lying between them. This CDR3 region has 15 residues. CDR3 amino acids: CSVVSGAYSNYGYTF. The DNA for the CDR3 is TGCAGCGTTGTTTCTGGGGCCTACTCCAACTATGGCTACACCTTC.

The chain recombines TRBV18 with TRBJ2-7; 7 bases line up with TRBD1. Trimming cost V 3 bases and J 2 bases; bases outside gene matches: 7. Germline CDR1 reads KGHSH; CDR2 reads LQKENI. The CDR3 length is 15 residues. The CDR3: CASSPIRDRAYEQYF. DNA for the CDR3: TGTGCCAGCTCACCTATCCGGGACAGAGCCTACGAGCAGTACTTC.

The chain has TRBV28 and TRBJ2-7; 7 bases fit TRBD2. This CDR3 has 14 amino acids. The J segment lost 9 bases and the V segment lost 9 bases, leaving 17 bases of the junction unmatched. The germline gives CDR1 MDHEN, CDR2 SYDVKM. CDR3 sequence: CASGQYRGDQGQYF. In nucleotides, the CDR3 is TGTGCCAGTGGTCAATACCGGGGGGACCAGGGGCAGTACTTC.

This clone was recorded a few times. The chain has TRBV10-3 and TRBJ2-3; the D is unclear. Trimming removed 7 bases at V and 3 bases at J, with 14 bases between. The CDR3 length is 14 residues. Germline CDR1 reads ENHRY; CDR2 reads SYGVKD. The CDR3 reads CAINQRGKTDTQYF. The CDR3 coding sequence is TGTGCCATCAACCAGAGAGGAAAAACAGATACGCAGTATTTT.

V usage is TRBV30 and J usage is TRBJ1-4; TRBD1 matches 7 bases. The germline CDR1 and CDR2 sequences are GTSNPN and SVGIG (reference sequence). The ends lost 0 bases at V and 8 bases at J; junction bases unmatched: 6. This CDR3 is 14 amino acids long. CDR3 sequence (DNA): TGTGCCTGGAGTGTAAAGGGGGCGAAAGAAAAACTGTTTTTT. Translation gives CAWSVKGAKEKLFF. The whole variable domain, remainder taken from reference TRBV30 and TRBJ1-4, is SQTIHQWPATLVQPVGSPLSLECTVEGTSNPNLYWYRQAAGRGLQLLFYSVGIGQISSEVPQNLSASRPQDRQFILSSKKLLLSDSGFYLCAWSVKGAKEKLFFGSGTQLSVL.

The count of this clone is one. This chain joins TRBV6-5 and TRBJ1-1, with a tentative D call TRBD1 (5 bases). V gave up 7 bases and J gave up 4 bases, with 19 bases separating them. Per the germline V gene, CDR1 is MNHEY and CDR2 is SVGAGI. This CDR3 comprises 15 residues. CDR3 sequence (DNA): TGTGCCAGCAAAGGGGTGGGTGGGCGAGGCACTGAAGCTTTCTTT. This codes for CASKGVGGRGTEAFF.

The V gene is TRBV2, the J gene TRBJ2-2; 12 bases are shared with TRBD1. The CDR3 sequence is 15 residues long. Trimming cost V 6 bases and J 7 bases; bases outside gene matches: 6. Germline CDR1 reads SNHLY; CDR2 reads FYNNEI. CDR3 sequence (DNA): TGTGCCAGCAGAAGGGACAGGGGGCTTGGCGGGGAGCTGTTTTTT. Translating gives CASRRDRGLGGELFF.

The genes are TRBV9 and TRBJ1-1; 7 bases map to TRBD1. This CDR3 has 15 residues. V lost 0 bases, J lost 5 bases, and 7 bases stayed unmatched. Germline CDR1 and CDR2: SGDLS and YYNGEE. The CDR3 is CASSVGVGGETEAFF. Written as DNA, the CDR3 is TGTGCCAGCAGCGTAGGTGTAGGGGGCGAAACTGAAGCTTTCTTT. Full variable domain (outside the CDR3, taken from reference TRBV9 and TRBJ1-1): DSGVTQTPKHLITATGQRVTLRCSPRSGDLSVYWYQQSLDQGLQFLIQYYNGEERAKGNILERFSAQQFPDLHSELNLSSLELGDSALYFCASSVGVGGETEAFFGQGTRLTVV.

V gene TRBV30 combines with J gene TRBJ1-2; tentatively, D is TRBD1 (5 bases). Trimming left V 5 bases short and J 5 bases short, with 18 bases between. The CDR3 spans 14 residues. Germline CDR1 GTSNPN, CDR2 SVGIG (reference sequence). CDR3 amino acids: CAWRGDTKIYGYTF. The CDR3 DNA is TGTGCCTGGCGGGGGGATACCAAAATATATGGCTACACCTTC.

The sample holds a few counts of this clone. V and J are TRBV27 and TRBJ2-7, with 7 bases fitting TRBD2. Per germline, CDR1 MNHEY and CDR2 SMNVEV (reference sequence). With 3 bases clipped from V and 4 bases from J, the junction kept 6 bases outside the gene matches. This CDR3 has 14 amino acids. The CDR3 DNA reads TGTGCCAGCAGTTTCGCTAGCGGTTCTTACGAGCAGTACTTC. Encoded protein: CASSFASGSYEQYF.

The genes are TRBV4-1 and TRBJ1-2; no reliable D call. The CDR3 has 16 residues. V was trimmed by 0 bases and J by 4 bases, leaving 15 bases between them. Germline assignment: CDR1 MGHRA and CDR2 YSYEKL. Here the CDR3 reads CASSQEGELKIYGYTF. DNA of the CDR3: TGCGCCAGCAGCCAAGAAGGAGAGTTGAAGATCTATGGCTACACCTTC.

The chain combines TRBV5-1 with TRBJ1-4; a weak D match, TRBD1 (6 bases). V was shortened by 2 bases and J by 0 bases, with 14 bases between the two germline ends. Per germline, CDR1 SGHRS and CDR2 YFSETQ. The CDR3 covers 17 residues. The CDR3, as DNA: TGCGCCAGCAGCTTAAGGACAGACCGTGCAACTAATGAAAAACTGTTTTTT. Translating gives CASSLRTDRATNEKLFF.

The chain joins TRBV24-1 to TRBJ2-1; no clear D. V lost 6 bases and J lost 3, with 11 bases in between. This CDR3 spans 14 amino acids. CDR1 is KGHDR, CDR2 SFDVKD, per germline. CDR3 sequence reads: CATSLGQDYNEQFF. CDR3 nucleotide sequence: TGTGCCACCAGTCTTGGGCAGGACTACAATGAGCAGTTCTTC.

This clone was seen many times. The V gene is TRBV27, the J gene TRBJ2-1; D is possibly TRBD2 (6 bases). V lost 6 bases to trimming and J lost 8 bases, with 14 bases between them. This CDR3 spans 13 amino acids. Per germline, CDR1 MNHEY and CDR2 SMNVEV (reference sequence). CDR3 loop: CASSLLGTYEQFF. The CDR3 DNA reads as TGTGCCAGCAGCCTTTTAGGGACTTATGAGCAGTTCTTC.

V is TRBV12-3 or TRBV12-4 and J is TRBJ1-1, with D perhaps TRBD1 (6 bases). With 6 bases removed from V and 1 base from J, the gap between germline ends came to 9 bases. The length of the CDR3 is 13 residues. The CDR3 here is CASRKDRNTEAFF. In DNA form, the CDR3 reads TGTGCCAGCAGAAAGGACAGGAACACTGAAGCTTTCTTT.

This clone occurred a few times. One end of the junction fails to match germline, which may point to a read error. The chain recombines TRBV19 with TRBJ2-5; 7 positions match TRBD1. Germline V gene data show CDR1 as LNHDA and CDR2 as SQIVND (reference sequence). This CDR3 has 13 amino acids. DNA for the CDR3: TGTGCCAGTAGTATTAACAGGGGAGAGGCCCAGTACTTC. It yields the protein CASSINRGEAQYF.

The genes are TRBV19 and TRBJ1-2, with D perhaps matching TRBD1 (6 bases). Germline values: CDR1 LNHDA, CDR2 SQIVND (reference sequence). CDR3 size: 13 residues. V lost 6 bases and J 9 bases, leaving 17 bases between the germline ends. The CDR3 nucleotides read TGTGCCAGTAGAATGAGGGGGACGGAAAGCTACACCTTC. Translation: CASRMRGTESYTF.

The rearrangement uses TRBV11-2 and TRBJ1-2; 7 bases map to TRBD1. The CDR3 has 15 amino acids. Germline assignment: CDR1 SGHAT and CDR2 FQNNGV. Germline trimming cut 5 bases from V and 6 bases from J; bases unmatched to any gene: 12. CDR3 protein: CASSPRVTGYDGYTF. CDR3 coding DNA: TGTGCCAGCAGCCCCCGGGTGACAGGGTATGATGGCTACACCTTC.

The J gene is TRBJ2-7, the V gene TRBV5-1, with 9 bases matching TRBD1. This CDR3 has 16 residues. Trimming removed 5 bases from V and 4 bases from J; junction bases left unmatched: 13. Germline lookup yields CDR1 SGHRS and CDR2 YFSETQ. The CDR3 DNA is TGCGCCAGCAGGGGCGAGCTTCGGACAGGGGCGTACGAGCAGTACTTC. Translation gives CASRGELRTGAYEQYF.

The chain joins TRBV11-2 to TRBJ1-3; 7 nucleotides align to TRBD1. The CDR3 length is 16 residues. Trimming took 7 bases from V and 1 from J; bases not matched to a gene: 10. The germline V gene encodes CDR1 SGHAT and CDR2 FQNNGV. The CDR3 bases are TGTGCCAGCACCAACGGGGAGACAGGGTCTGGAAACACCATATATTTT. Its translation: CASTNGETGSGNTIYF.